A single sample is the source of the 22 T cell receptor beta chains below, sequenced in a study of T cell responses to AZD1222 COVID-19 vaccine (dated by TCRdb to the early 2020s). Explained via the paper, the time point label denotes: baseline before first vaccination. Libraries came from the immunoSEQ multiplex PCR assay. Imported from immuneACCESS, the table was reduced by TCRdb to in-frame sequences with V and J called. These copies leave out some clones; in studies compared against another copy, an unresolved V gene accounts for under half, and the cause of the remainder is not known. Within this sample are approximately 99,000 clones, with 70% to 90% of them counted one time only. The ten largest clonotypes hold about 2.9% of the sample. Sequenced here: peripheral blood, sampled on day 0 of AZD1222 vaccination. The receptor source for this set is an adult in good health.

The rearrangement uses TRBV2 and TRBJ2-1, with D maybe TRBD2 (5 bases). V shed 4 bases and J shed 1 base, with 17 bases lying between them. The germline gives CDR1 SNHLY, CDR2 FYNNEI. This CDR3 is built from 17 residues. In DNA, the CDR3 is TGTGCCAGCAGTGTAATTAAACCGGGATTATCCTACAATGAGCAGTTCTTC. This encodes CASSVIKPGLSYNEQFF.

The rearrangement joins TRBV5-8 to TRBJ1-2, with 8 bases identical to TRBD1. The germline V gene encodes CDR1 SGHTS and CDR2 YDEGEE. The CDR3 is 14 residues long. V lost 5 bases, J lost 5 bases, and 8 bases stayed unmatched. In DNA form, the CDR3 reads TGTGCCAGCAGACGCGGACAGGGCAAATATGGCTACACCTTC. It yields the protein CASRRGQGKYGYTF.

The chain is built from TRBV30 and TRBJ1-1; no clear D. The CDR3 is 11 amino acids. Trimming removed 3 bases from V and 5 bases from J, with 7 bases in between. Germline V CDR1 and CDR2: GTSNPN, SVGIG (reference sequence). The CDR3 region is CAWRFMTEAFF. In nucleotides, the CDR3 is TGTGCCTGGAGATTCATGACTGAAGCTTTCTTT.

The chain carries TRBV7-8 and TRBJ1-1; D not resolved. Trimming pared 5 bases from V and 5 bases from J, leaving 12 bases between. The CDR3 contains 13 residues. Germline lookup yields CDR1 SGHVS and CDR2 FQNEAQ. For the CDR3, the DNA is TGTGCCAGCAGCCCGCCGGTGGATACTGAAGCTTTCTTT. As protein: CASSPPVDTEAFF.

The CDR3 DNA follows: TGTGCCAGTCATGACAGAATGAACACTGAAGCTTTCTTT. Amino acids: CASHDRMNTEAFF. The V gene is TRBV6-6, the J gene TRBJ1-1; tentatively, D is TRBD1 (5 bases). This CDR3 is built from 13 residues. V lost 9 bases and J 0 bases, leaving 11 bases between the germline ends. Looked up from germline, CDR1 is MNHNY and CDR2 is SVGAGI (reference sequence).

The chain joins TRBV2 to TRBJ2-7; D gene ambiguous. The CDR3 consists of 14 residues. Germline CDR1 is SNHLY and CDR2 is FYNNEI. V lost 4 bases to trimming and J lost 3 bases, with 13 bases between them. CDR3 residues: CASSGMTVSYEQYF. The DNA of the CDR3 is TGTGCCAGCAGTGGTATGACGGTGAGCTACGAGCAGTACTTC.

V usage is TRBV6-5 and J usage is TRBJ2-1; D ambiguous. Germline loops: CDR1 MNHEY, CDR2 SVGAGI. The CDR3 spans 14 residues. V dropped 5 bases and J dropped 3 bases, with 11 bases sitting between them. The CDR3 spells CASSTGFNYNEQFF. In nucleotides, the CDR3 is TGTGCCAGCAGTACGGGTTTTAACTACAATGAGCAGTTCTTC.

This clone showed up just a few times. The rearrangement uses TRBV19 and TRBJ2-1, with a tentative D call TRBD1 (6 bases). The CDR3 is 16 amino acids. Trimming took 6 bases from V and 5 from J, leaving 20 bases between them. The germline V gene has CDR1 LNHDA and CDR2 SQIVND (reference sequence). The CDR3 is CASSSWGQGLDNEQFF. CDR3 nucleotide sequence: TGTGCCAGTAGCTCCTGGGGCCAGGGGCTAGACAATGAGCAGTTCTTC.

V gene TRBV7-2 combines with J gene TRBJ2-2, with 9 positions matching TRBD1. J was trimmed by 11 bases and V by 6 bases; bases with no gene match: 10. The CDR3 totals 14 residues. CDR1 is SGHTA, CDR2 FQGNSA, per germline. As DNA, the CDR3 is TGTGCCAGCAGGAGGGGACAGGGTGTGGGAGAGCTGTTTTTT. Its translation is CASRRGQGVGELFF.

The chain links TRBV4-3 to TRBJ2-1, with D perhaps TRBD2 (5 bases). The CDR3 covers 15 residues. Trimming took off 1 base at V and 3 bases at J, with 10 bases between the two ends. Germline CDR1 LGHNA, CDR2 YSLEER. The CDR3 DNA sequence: TGCGCCAGCAGCCAAGGGTCTCGGGACTACAATGAGCAGTTCTTC. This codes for CASSQGSRDYNEQFF.

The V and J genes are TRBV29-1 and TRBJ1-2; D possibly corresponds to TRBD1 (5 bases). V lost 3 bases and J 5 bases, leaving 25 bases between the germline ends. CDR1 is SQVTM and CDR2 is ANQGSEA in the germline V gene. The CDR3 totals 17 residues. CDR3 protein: CSVDFRALPPGAYGYTF. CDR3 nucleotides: TGCAGCGTTGATTTTCGGGCCCTCCCTCCCGGGGCGTATGGCTACACCTTC.

The CDR3 DNA sequence: TGTGCCAGCAGTTACATGAAACAAAGCAATCAGCCCCAGCATTTT. It encodes CASSYMKQSNQPQHF. The chain carries TRBV7-2 and TRBJ1-5; D unclear. V was pared by 6 bases and J by 1 base, with 13 bases between. The CDR3 has 15 residues. In germline, CDR1 is SGHTA, CDR2 FQGNSA.

CDR3 nucleotide sequence: TGTGCCAGTAGTGCCAACGGCCGGGGCGACCAAGAGACCCAGTACTTC. Translation gives CASSANGRGDQETQYF. This chain connects TRBV19 to TRBJ2-5; either TRBD1 or TRBD2 may fit D (5 bases each). The V end was cut by 5 bases, the J end by 0 bases, with 16 bases between. This CDR3 spans 16 amino acids. The germline CDR1 and CDR2 sequences are LNHDA and SQIVND (reference sequence).

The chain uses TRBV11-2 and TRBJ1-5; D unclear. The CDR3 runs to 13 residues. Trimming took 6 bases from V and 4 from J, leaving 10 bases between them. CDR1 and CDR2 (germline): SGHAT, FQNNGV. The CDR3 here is CASSREGNQPQHF. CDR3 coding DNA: TGTGCCAGCAGTCGGGAGGGTAATCAGCCCCAGCATTTT. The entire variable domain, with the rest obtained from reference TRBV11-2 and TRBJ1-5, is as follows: EAGVAQSPRYKIIEKRQSVAFWCNPISGHATLYWYQQILGQGPKLLIQFQNNGVVDDSQLPKDRFSAERLKGVDSTLKIQPAKLEDSAVYLCASSREGNQPQHFGDGTRLSIL.

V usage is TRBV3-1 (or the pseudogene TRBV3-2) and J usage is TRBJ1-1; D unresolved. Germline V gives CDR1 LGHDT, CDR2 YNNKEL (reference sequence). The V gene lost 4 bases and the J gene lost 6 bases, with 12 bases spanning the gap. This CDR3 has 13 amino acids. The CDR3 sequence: CASSPGGAAEAFF. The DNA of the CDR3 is TGTGCCAGCAGCCCGGGAGGCGCGGCTGAAGCTTTCTTT.

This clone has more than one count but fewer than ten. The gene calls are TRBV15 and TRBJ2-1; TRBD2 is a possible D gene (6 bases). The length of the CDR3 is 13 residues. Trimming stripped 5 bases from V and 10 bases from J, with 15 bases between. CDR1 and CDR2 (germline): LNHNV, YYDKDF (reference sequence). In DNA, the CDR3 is TGTGCCACCAGCGTACGTACTAGCATCGAGCAGTTCTTC. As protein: CATSVRTSIEQFF.

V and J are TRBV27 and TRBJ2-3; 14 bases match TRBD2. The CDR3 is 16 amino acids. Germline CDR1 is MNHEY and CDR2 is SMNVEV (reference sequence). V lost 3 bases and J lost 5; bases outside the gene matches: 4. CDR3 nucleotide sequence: TGTGCCAGCAGTTTGGGACTAGCGGGAGCTGGAGATACGCAGTATTTT. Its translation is CASSLGLAGAGDTQYF.

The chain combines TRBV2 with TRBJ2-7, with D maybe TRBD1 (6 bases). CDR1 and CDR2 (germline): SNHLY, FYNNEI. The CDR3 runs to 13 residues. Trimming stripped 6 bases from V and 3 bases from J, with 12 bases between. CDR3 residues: CASSWDTLYEQYV. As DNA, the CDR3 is TGTGCCAGCAGCTGGGACACCCTCTACGAGCAGTACGTC.

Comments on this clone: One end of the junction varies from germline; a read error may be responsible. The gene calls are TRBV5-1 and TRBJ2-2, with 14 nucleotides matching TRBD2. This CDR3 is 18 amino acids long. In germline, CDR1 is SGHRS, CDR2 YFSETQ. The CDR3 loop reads CASSKRPGLAGDTGELFF. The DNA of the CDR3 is TGTGCCAGCAGCAAAAGACCGGGACTAGCGGGAGACACCGGGGAGCTGTTTTTT.

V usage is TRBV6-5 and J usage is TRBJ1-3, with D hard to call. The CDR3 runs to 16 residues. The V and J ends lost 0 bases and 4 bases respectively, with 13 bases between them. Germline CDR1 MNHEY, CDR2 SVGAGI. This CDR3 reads CASSYSVGPSGNTIYF. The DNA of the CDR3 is TGTGCCAGCAGTTACTCTGTCGGACCTTCGGGAAACACCATATATTTT.

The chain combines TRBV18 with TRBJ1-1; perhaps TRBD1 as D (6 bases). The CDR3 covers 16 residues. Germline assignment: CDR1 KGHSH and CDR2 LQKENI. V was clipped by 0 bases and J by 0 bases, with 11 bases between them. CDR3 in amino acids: CASSPPRAGVNTEAFF. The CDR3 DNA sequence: TGTGCCAGCTCACCACCTAGGGCAGGGGTGAACACTGAAGCTTTCTTT.

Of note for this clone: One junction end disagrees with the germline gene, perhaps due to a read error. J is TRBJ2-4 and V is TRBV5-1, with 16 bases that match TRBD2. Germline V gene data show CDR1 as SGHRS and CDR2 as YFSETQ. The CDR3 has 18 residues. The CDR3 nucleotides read TGTGCCAGCAGCTGGGGACTAGCGGGAGGGTTAGCCAAAAACATTCAGTACTTC. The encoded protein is CASSWGLAGGLAKNIQYF.